One and the same sample provided the 27 T cell receptor beta chains below, sequenced in a study of T-cell memory formation after mild COVID-19. Using its own MiXCR run on the 5' RACE reads, TCRdb lists one record per CDR3 protein. The sample consists of roughly 150,000 distinct CDR3 sequences, roughly 15% of them appearing once. Material for sequencing was PBMCs or a T cell subset sorted from them (not recorded which). All receptors come from an adult woman who had mild COVID-19 (a few samples of this study predate the infection). Cell type and time point are not known.

This clonotype showed up just a few times. This chain joins TRBV5-1 and TRBJ1-1, with TRBD1 matching over 7 bases. CDR3 length equals 15 residues. Trimming cost V 4 bases and J 1 base; bases outside gene matches: 7. Germline CDR1 is SGHRS and CDR2 is YFSETQ. Written as DNA, the CDR3 is TGCGCCAGCAGCCAGGGGGTAGGCGGGAACACTGAAGCTTTCTTT. Its translation is CASSQGVGGNTEAFF.

This clonotype appeared a few times. The rearrangement links TRBV7-3 to TRBJ2-6; 7 positions match TRBD1. V lost 1 base, J lost 4 bases, and 4 bases stayed unmatched. This CDR3 has 16 amino acids. CDR1 is SGHTA, CDR2 FQGTGA, per germline. In DNA form, the CDR3 reads TGTGCCAGCAGCTTAAGGCAGGGGGTGGGGGCCAACGTCCTGACTTTC. It codes for CASSLRQGVGANVLTF. Full variable domain (outside the CDR3, taken from reference TRBV7-3 and TRBJ2-6): GAGVSQTPSNKVTEKGKYVELRCDPISGHTALYWYRQSLGQGPEFLIYFQGTGAADDSGLPNDRFFAVRPEGSVSTLKIQRTERGDSAVYLCASSLRQGVGANVLTFGAGSRLTVL.

This clonotype was seen more than once but under ten times. The chain links TRBV20-1 to TRBJ1-2; weak D call: TRBD1 (5 bases). The CDR3 is made up of 12 amino acids. Germline V CDR1 and CDR2: DFQATT, SNEGSKA (reference sequence). V gave up 3 bases and J gave up 5 bases, with 10 bases separating them. The chain's CDR3 is CSASDSIYGYTF. For the CDR3, the DNA is TGCAGTGCTAGTGACAGTATTTATGGCTACACCTTC.

The chain combines TRBV4-2 with TRBJ2-5; the D gene is possibly TRBD2 (5 bases). The V and J ends lost 3 bases and 5 bases respectively, with 22 bases between them. From germline, CDR1 is LGHNA and CDR2 YNFKEQ. This CDR3 is 17 amino acids long. CDR3 DNA: TGTGCCAGCAGCCAGGCGACTAACTTTTCCCCCGAGGAGACCCAGTACTTC. This gives the protein CASSQATNFSPEETQYF.

V usage is TRBV5-6 and J usage is TRBJ1-2; no firm D call. V dropped 0 bases and J dropped 3 bases, with 6 bases sitting between them. The CDR3 extends over 13 amino acids. CDR1 and CDR2 from the germline V gene are SGHDT and YYEEEE. CDR3 residues: CASSLDTDYGYTF. In DNA form, the CDR3 reads TGTGCCAGCAGCTTGGACACGGACTATGGCTACACCTTC.

The gene calls are TRBV2 and TRBJ2-7; D may be TRBD2 (6 bases). Trimming stripped 3 bases from V and 2 bases from J, with 8 bases between. The CDR3 is 13 residues long. Germline CDR1 reads SNHLY; CDR2 reads FYNNEI. In nucleotides, the CDR3 is TGTGCCAGCAGTGAGGAGGGAGCCTACGAGCAGTACTTC. Translated, it gives CASSEEGAYEQYF.

This clonotype was recorded a few times. The chain links TRBV5-5 to TRBJ2-1; 9 bases agree with TRBD2. CDR1 is SGHKS and CDR2 is YYEKEE in the germline V gene (reference sequence). The CDR3 length is 17 residues. Losses at the gene ends were 1 base for V and 0 bases for J; bases not matched to a gene: 5. DNA of the CDR3: TGTGCCAGCAGCTTGTATCTAGCGGGGTTCTCCTACAATGAGCAGTTCTTC. This translates into CASSLYLAGFSYNEQFF.

This clonotype has more than one count but fewer than ten. The chain recombines TRBV7-9 with TRBJ2-7; 10 bases are a match to TRBD2. J gave up 2 bases and V 5 bases, and 6 bases lay outside the gene matches. This CDR3 region has 15 residues. Germline V CDR1 and CDR2: SEHNR, FQNEAQ (reference sequence). In nucleotides, the CDR3 is TGTGCCAGCAGCGACCTAGCGGGGGAGACCTACGAGCAGTACTTC. Protein product: CASSDLAGETYEQYF.

This clonotype appeared a few times. V gene TRBV5-1 combines with J gene TRBJ1-5; possibly TRBD1 for D (6 bases). This CDR3 has 14 amino acids. With 3 bases removed from V and 6 bases from J, the gap between germline ends came to 13 bases. Germline V gene data show CDR1 as SGHRS and CDR2 as YFSETQ. CDR3 in amino acids: CASSYTGKGQPQHF. CDR3 DNA: TGCGCCAGCAGCTATACAGGGAAGGGTCAGCCCCAGCATTTT.

This clonotype was counted between two and nine times. Here the CDR3 reads CASSLRGQGLSYNEQFF. For the CDR3, the DNA is TGTGCCAGCAGTTTGAGGGGACAGGGGCTCTCCTACAATGAGCAGTTCTTC. The chain carries TRBV12-3 or TRBV12-4 and TRBJ2-1; 10 nucleotides agree with TRBD1. Trimming cost V 3 bases and J 0 bases; bases outside gene matches: 5. The CDR3 loop spans 17 amino acids.

The sample holds a few counts of this clonotype. This chain uses TRBV4-1 with TRBJ2-1; the match to TRBD1 covers 9 bases. The CDR3 has 16 residues. Germline CDR1 reads MGHRA; CDR2 reads YSYEKL. V dropped 4 bases and J dropped 6; count of bases not matched to a gene: 10. CDR3 DNA sequence: TGCGCCAGCAGCCTATTGGGACAGGGCGCGAGCAATGAGCAGTTCTTC. Encoded protein: CASSLLGQGASNEQFF.

The genes are TRBV18 and TRBJ1-2; possible D gene TRBD1, 5 bases. Germline loops: CDR1 KGHSH, CDR2 LQKENI. The CDR3 spans 12 residues. The germline V and J ends were trimmed by 5 bases and 7 bases, with 11 bases remaining between them. CDR3 sequence reads: CASSSRDGGYTF. For the CDR3, the DNA is TGTGCCAGCTCATCCCGGGACGGTGGCTACACCTTC.

A few counts support this clonotype. V is TRBV5-1 and J is TRBJ1-5; 8 bases are shared with TRBD1. The CDR3 loop spans 14 amino acids. The V gene's germline CDR1 is SGHRS and CDR2 YFSETQ. Unmatched junction bases numbered 5, after V lost 8 bases and J lost 1 base. For the CDR3, the DNA is TGCGCCAGTAGGACAGGGCCGAGCAATCAGCCCCAGCATTTT. This gives the protein CASRTGPSNQPQHF.

The V and J genes are TRBV12-3 or TRBV12-4 and TRBJ2-1, with TRBD1 matching 10 bases. The CDR3 has 16 residues. The V segment lost 6 bases and the J segment 7 bases; nucleotides outside the gene matches: 12. CDR3: CASSLPGQGIRNEQFF. CDR3 nucleotide sequence: TGTGCCAGCAGCCTACCGGGACAGGGGATTAGAAATGAGCAGTTCTTC.

The genes are TRBV20-1 and TRBJ2-7, with TRBD2 matching 10 bases. CDR3 size: 18 residues. Trimming took 3 bases from V and 3 from J; bases not matched to a gene: 17. Germline values: CDR1 DFQATT, CDR2 SNEGSKA (reference sequence). Here the CDR3 DNA reads TGCAGTGCTAGTGTCGGGCGTACCCTTAGCGGGGGGTTCTACGAGCAGTACTTC. Amino acids: CSASVGRTLSGGFYEQYF.

CDR3 sequence (DNA): TGTGCCAGCAGCGTAGGGTCGGGGGGCCTCTACAATGAGCAGTTCTTC. Translating gives CASSVGSGGLYNEQFF. This chain joins TRBV9 and TRBJ2-1, with D perhaps matching TRBD2 (7 bases). The ends were cut back, 0 bases at V and 3 bases at J, with 13 bases in the middle. The CDR3 consists of 16 residues. Looked up from germline, CDR1 is SGDLS and CDR2 is YYNGEE.

This clonotype was counted only a few times. The rearrangement joins TRBV7-2 to TRBJ2-4, with 11 bases aligning to TRBD1. Trimming took 1 base from V and 10 from J; bases not matched to a gene: 6. The germline gives CDR1 SGHTA, CDR2 FQGNSA. The CDR3 is 15 amino acids. CDR3 DNA sequence: TGTGCCAGCAGCTTAGTTGTTGGGACAGGGGGTATTCAGTACTTC. It codes for CASSLVVGTGGIQYF.

This clonotype turned up a few times. V gene TRBV7-2 combines with J gene TRBJ2-1; weak D call: TRBD2 (6 bases). Between the trimmed V and J ends, which lost 3 bases and 0 bases, there was a span of 9 bases. The CDR3 spans 15 residues. Germline CDR1 reads SGHTA; CDR2 reads FQGNSA. The CDR3 bases are TGTGCCAGCAGCTTTGACGGGAGCTCCTACAATGAGCAGTTCTTC. Translating it yields CASSFDGSSYNEQFF.

This clonotype appeared many times. The chain combines TRBV7-8 with TRBJ2-2, with D possibly matching TRBD2 (6 bases). Germline-derived CDR1 and CDR2 are SGHVS and FQNEAQ. V lost 2 bases to trimming and J lost 0 bases, with 10 bases between them. This CDR3 is 16 amino acids long. The CDR3 DNA sequence: TGTGCCAGCAGCTTAAGGGCGGGAACGAACACCGGGGAGCTGTTTTTT. Its translation: CASSLRAGTNTGELFF.

The table lists this clonotype with a few counts. This chain connects TRBV24-1 to TRBJ1-4, with a weak D call TRBD1 (6 bases). This CDR3 is built from 14 residues. Trimming removed 4 bases from V and 8 bases from J, with 13 bases in between. Germline CDR1 is KGHDR and CDR2 is SFDVKD. The CDR3 nucleotides read TGTGCCACCAGTGAGGGGAAGGGACACGAAAAACTGTTTTTT. Residues: CATSEGKGHEKLFF.

This clonotype has a count of ten or more. This chain uses TRBV5-6 with TRBJ2-2; D gene unclear. The CDR3 consists of 13 residues. V shed 2 bases and J shed 7 bases, with 9 bases lying between them. Per the germline V gene, CDR1 is SGHDT and CDR2 is YYEEEE. DNA of the CDR3: TGTGCCAGCAGCTTCTCAGGATACGGGGAGCTGTTTTTT. This codes for CASSFSGYGELFF.

This clonotype was picked up many times. This chain joins TRBV15 and TRBJ2-5; D not resolved. The V end lost 0 bases, the J end lost 3 bases, and 8 bases lay between the germline ends. CDR3 length: 14 residues. Per germline, CDR1 LNHNV and CDR2 YYDKDF (reference sequence). CDR3 sequence: CATSRDIGKETQYF. In nucleotides, the CDR3 is TGTGCCACCAGCAGAGATATAGGAAAAGAGACCCAGTACTTC.

This clonotype was detected only a few times. A junction end diverges from the germline sequence, so it may reflect a read error. The chain combines TRBV5-4 with TRBJ1-1; no clear D. Looked up from germline, CDR1 is SGHNT and CDR2 is YYREEE (reference sequence). This CDR3 is 12 amino acids long. CDR3 loop: CASSLGTVEAFF. The CDR3 nucleotides are TGTGCCAGCAGTTTGGGAACAGTTGAAGCTTTCTTT. Full variable domain (outside the CDR3, taken from reference TRBV5-4 and TRBJ1-1): ETGVTQSPTHLIKTRGQQVTLRCSSQSGHNTVSWYQQALGQGPQFIFQYYREEENGRGNFPPRFSGLQFPNYSSELNVNALELDDSALYLCASSLGTVEAFFGQGTRLTVV.

This clonotype showed up just a few times. The chain carries TRBV18 and TRBJ1-1; TRBD1 matches at 10 bases. From germline, CDR1 is KGHSH and CDR2 LQKENI. The CDR3 contains 17 residues. J lost 6 bases, V lost 6 bases, and 16 bases had no gene match. This CDR3 is CASSRRQGAVGYAEAFF. CDR3 in DNA: TGTGCCAGCTCTCGTAGACAGGGGGCCGTCGGTTACGCTGAAGCTTTCTTT.

The CDR3 spells CASSMGQNTDSTEAFF. The DNA for the CDR3 is TGTGCCAGCAGCATGGGACAGAACACTGATAGCACTGAAGCTTTCTTT. This chain uses TRBV7-8 with TRBJ1-1, with TRBD1 matching 7 bases. V dropped 5 bases and J dropped 4; count of bases not matched to a gene: 13. The germline V gene has CDR1 SGHVS and CDR2 FQNEAQ. There are 16 residues in the CDR3.

V and J are TRBV12-3 or TRBV12-4 and TRBJ2-7, with D possibly TRBD2 on 5 matching bases. V was shortened by 5 bases and J by 7 bases, with 15 bases between the two germline ends. This CDR3 region has 13 residues. CDR3 coding DNA: TGTGCCAGCAGTGCGGACTGGATCCCTGAGCAGTACTTC. Its protein is CASSADWIPEQYF.

The chain links TRBV9 to TRBJ2-2; possibly TRBD2 for D (6 bases). The CDR3 covers 16 residues. Germline V lookup: CDR1 SGDLS, CDR2 YYNGEE. V lost 0 bases to trimming and J lost 5 bases, with 14 bases between them. As DNA, the CDR3 is TGTGCCAGCAGCGTAGTCGGGCGGGGCGCAACCGGGGAGCTGTTTTTT. Protein product: CASSVVGRGATGELFF.